Listed below are T cell receptor beta chains from one sample, sequenced in a study of cytomegalovirus exposure and HLA in healthy donors. Sequenced by immunoSEQ multiplex PCR; TCRdb stores in-frame clones only, minus some. The sample contains approximately 260,000 clones, about nine tenths of which appear only once. Specimen: PBMCs. Receptor source: a girl aged 2 to 9 in good health and CMV-seronegative. The CDR3 runs from the conserved cysteine through the conserved F or W. The D gene is left open where the match is weak.

V gene,D gene,CDR3 protein
TRBV7-9,TRBD2,CSSRRLAGGAYEQYF
TRBV6-1,-,CASSLWGLSNQPQHF
TRBV5-1,TRBD2,CASSLAASGIVNEQFF
TRBV7-9,TRBD1,CASSLGRGQGYGYTF
TRBV11-2,-,CASSLSPRRDTEAFF
TRBV27,TRBD1,CASSADRGWDEQYF
TRBV5-6,-,CASSLLSQRLGTDTQYF
TRBV2,-,CASSEGVRYEQYF
TRBV30,-,CAYRVRTEAFF
TRBV21-1,-,CASGNKLAGETYNEQFF
TRBV10-3,TRBD2,CAISVGLAGHNEQFF
TRBV6-5,-,CASRLALEAEAFF
TRBV5-8,-,CASEDYNEQFF
TRBV7-3,TRBD2,CASSLRGGGLNAKKVDF
TRBV1,-,CTSSHEAVGTSGYPEEDTQYF
TRBV5-1,TRBD1,CASSIGQGATNEKLFF
TRBV11-2,-,CASSLKPGVSGNTIYF
TRBV6-6,-,CASSPWTEARQPQHF
TRBV11-2,-,CASSLNTNTEAFF
TRBV5-6,TRBD2,CASSLLAGGPSTDTQYF
TRBV10-3,TRBD2,CAISGLAGGLEETQYF
TRBV18,TRBD2,CASSPLAGGFPSTDTQYF
TRBV30,TRBD2,CAWSIAGGPPGETQYF
TRBV20-1,-,CSARGHSGAFF
TRBV11-2,TRBD2,CASSPGLAGGHTGELFF
TRBV20-1,-,CSAGKVYEQYF
TRBV6-1,TRBD1,CASSAGGANSPLHF
TRBV5-4,TRBD1,CASSLFASGGEQYF
TRBV5-8,TRBD2,CASSFWQAGSYEQYF
TRBV5-1,-,CASSLGQQGPGYTF
TRBV9,-,CASRGSYGYTF
TRBV19,TRBD1,CASSISKGGGLFF
TRBV7-9,TRBD2,CASSSPSRGVGVTYEQYF
TRBV5-6,-,CASSLRDSYNEQFF
TRBV27,-,CASSPLGLRNEQFF
TRBV19,TRBD1,CASSPSRDREGYAGNTIYF
TRBV11-3,-,CASSPRSGNTGELFF
TRBV14,TRBD2,CASSQDLPSGSWNEQFF
TRBV7-3,TRBD2,CASSLNSGGARDTQYF
TRBV4-1,TRBD1,CASSQPPGTGGGSKNIQYF
TRBV2,-,CASSPKEQQYF
TRBV6-1,-,CASSDGGGLLYEQYF
TRBV15,TRBD1,CATSFRDRGQPQHF
TRBV30,-,CAWSVEGGELFF
TRBV7-6,TRBD2,CASSSPMSETSRHNEQFF
TRBV7-9,-,CASREGYEQYF
TRBV7-9,TRBD2,CASSPGTSGSRTDTQYF
TRBV10-1,-,CASSGTLRDEQFF
TRBV7-6,TRBD2,CASSRGEYNEQFF
TRBV27,-,CASKNRRDTEAFF
TRBV11-3,-,CASSPGGGTYEQYF
TRBV2,-,CASSRSNQPQHF
TRBV10-3,TRBD1,CAISESLGGKETQYF